A selection of T cell receptor beta chains follows, all from one sample in a study of neoadjuvant nivolumab and ipilimumab in lung cancer. Assay: immunoSEQ multiplex PCR; the TCRdb copy retains only in-frame clones and omits some. The sample contains 45,000 to 55,000 clones, approximately 90% of which appear only once. The sequencing used blood, collected before neoadjuvant nivolumab, alone or with ipilimumab. The receptors shown here come from an adult with non-small cell lung cancer. Some clones in this sample may be carry-over from other donors' samples. Both conserved end residues are part of each CDR3. A D gene is named only where the DNA matches it firmly. Clone size, where shown, is once, few, many, or a class for clones that have expanded.

d_call: NA
v_call: TRBV5-5
cdr3_length: 15
clone_size: NA
j_call: TRBJ2-5
cdr3_nt: TGTGCCAGCAGCTTGGACGGGGACGTCCAAGAGACCCAGTACTTC
cdr3_aa: CASSLDGDVQETQYF

d_call: NA
v_call: TRBV29-1
cdr3_length: 17
clone_size: NA
j_call: TRBJ2-1
cdr3_nt: TGCAGCGTTAAACCCTTAATTCCGGGACTCCCAGGCGATGAGCAGTTCTTC
cdr3_aa: CSVKPLIPGLPGDEQFF

d_call: NA
v_call: TRBV11-2
cdr3_length: 15
clone_size: NA
j_call: TRBJ1-1
cdr3_nt: TGTGCCAGCAGCCCACGTTGGACGGGGAACACTGAAGCTTTCTTT
cdr3_aa: CASSPRWTGNTEAFF

d_call: TRBD1
v_call: TRBV30
cdr3_length: 13
clone_size: NA
j_call: TRBJ1-1
cdr3_nt: TGTGCCTCCACCGGGACAGTGAACACTGAAGCTTTCTTT
cdr3_aa: CASTGTVNTEAFF

d_call: NA
v_call: TRBV19
cdr3_length: 15
clone_size: few
j_call: TRBJ1-5
cdr3_nt: TGTGCCAGTAGTATAGATTGGGGTTTATGGCAGCCCCAGCATTTT
cdr3_aa: CASSIDWGLWQPQHF

d_call: TRBD2
v_call: TRBV6-1
cdr3_length: 13
clone_size: NA
j_call: TRBJ2-3
cdr3_nt: TGTGCCAGCACGACTAGCGGGAGTATCACGCAGTATTTT
cdr3_aa: CASTTSGSITQYF

d_call: TRBD2
v_call: TRBV15
cdr3_length: 15
clone_size: NA
j_call: TRBJ2-7
cdr3_nt: TGTGCCACCAGCAGAGCCGGCGGGAGTCTCTACGAGCAGTACTTC
cdr3_aa: CATSRAGGSLYEQYF

d_call: TRBD2
v_call: TRBV19
cdr3_length: 15
clone_size: NA
j_call: TRBJ2-1
cdr3_nt: TGTGCCAGTAGTAGGACTAGCGGGTCTTACAATGAGCAGTTCTTC
cdr3_aa: CASSRTSGSYNEQFF

d_call: NA
v_call: TRBV30
cdr3_length: 14
clone_size: NA
j_call: TRBJ2-1
cdr3_nt: TGTGCCTGGTCAACCGGGACGCTCTCCAATGAGCAGTTCTTC
cdr3_aa: CAWSTGTLSNEQFF

d_call: NA
v_call: TRBV7-8
cdr3_length: 14
clone_size: NA
j_call: TRBJ2-3
cdr3_nt: TGTGCCAGCAGCTTTGGGACGGTTCGAGATACGCAGTATTTT
cdr3_aa: CASSFGTVRDTQYF

d_call: TRBD1
v_call: TRBV28
cdr3_length: 14
clone_size: NA
j_call: TRBJ1-1
cdr3_nt: TGTGCCAGCAGACCCGGGACAGCGAACACTGAAGCTTTCTTT
cdr3_aa: CASRPGTANTEAFF

d_call: NA
v_call: TRBV14
cdr3_length: 14
clone_size: NA
j_call: TRBJ1-2
cdr3_nt: TGTGCCAGCAGCCAAGGAACAGTTTGGGGAGGCTACACCTTC
cdr3_aa: CASSQGTVWGGYTF

d_call: TRBD2
v_call: TRBV18
cdr3_length: 14
clone_size: NA
j_call: TRBJ2-3
cdr3_nt: TGTGCCAGCTCACCAGGGACTACGGCAGATACGCAGTATTTT
cdr3_aa: CASSPGTTADTQYF

d_call: TRBD1
v_call: TRBV5-1
cdr3_length: 15
clone_size: few
j_call: TRBJ2-7
cdr3_nt: TGCGCCAGCAGCCGGGACCCGGGACAGGTGGTTAAGCAGTACTTC
cdr3_aa: CASSRDPGQVVKQYF

d_call: TRBD1
v_call: TRBV6-5
cdr3_length: 14
clone_size: NA
j_call: TRBJ2-2
cdr3_nt: TGTGCCAGCAGTCGACAGGGGAACACCGGGGAGCTGTTTTTT
cdr3_aa: CASSRQGNTGELFF

d_call: NA
v_call: TRBV11-1
cdr3_length: 12
clone_size: NA
j_call: TRBJ2-5
cdr3_nt: TGTGCCAGCGGGGGGCTCCAAGAGACCCAGTACTTC
cdr3_aa: CASGGLQETQYF

d_call: NA
v_call: TRBV18
cdr3_length: 13
clone_size: NA
j_call: TRBJ2-2
cdr3_nt: TGTGCCAGCTCACGGGCGATCGGGGAGGAGCTGTTTTTT
cdr3_aa: CASSRAIGEELFF

d_call: TRBD2
v_call: TRBV19
cdr3_length: 19
clone_size: NA
j_call: TRBJ2-1
cdr3_nt: TGTGCCAGTAGCCGGGCCGCTCCGGGACTAGCGGGAGGGCCATTGGAGCAGTTCTTC
cdr3_aa: CASSRAAPGLAGGPLEQFF

d_call: TRBD2
v_call: TRBV18
cdr3_length: 15
clone_size: NA
j_call: TRBJ2-7
cdr3_nt: TGTGCCAGCTCACTTGGACTTGCGGGGGTCTACGAGCAGTACTTC
cdr3_aa: CASSLGLAGVYEQYF

d_call: TRBD1
v_call: TRBV6-5
cdr3_length: 16
clone_size: NA
j_call: TRBJ2-1
cdr3_nt: TGTGCCAGCAGTTACTCTTGGACAGGGCCGGGCAATGAGCAGTTCTTC
cdr3_aa: CASSYSWTGPGNEQFF

d_call: NA
v_call: TRBV5-1
cdr3_length: 13
clone_size: NA
j_call: TRBJ2-3
cdr3_nt: TGCGCCAGCAGCGGCCGGTTGGGAGATACGCAGTATTTT
cdr3_aa: CASSGRLGDTQYF

d_call: TRBD1
v_call: TRBV5-1
cdr3_length: 15
clone_size: NA
j_call: TRBJ2-4
cdr3_nt: TGCGCCAGCAGCTTGGTTGGGACAGGGGAAAACATTCAGTACTTC
cdr3_aa: CASSLVGTGENIQYF

d_call: NA
v_call: TRBV30
cdr3_length: 14
clone_size: NA
j_call: TRBJ2-1
cdr3_nt: TGTGCCTGGATGCTTTCGGGACCATACAATGAGCAGTTCTTC
cdr3_aa: CAWMLSGPYNEQFF

d_call: NA
v_call: TRBV6-5
cdr3_length: 12
clone_size: NA
j_call: TRBJ2-2
cdr3_nt: TGTGCCAGCAGTCGGCAGGGCGGGGAGCTGTTTTTT
cdr3_aa: CASSRQGGELFF

d_call: TRBD2
v_call: TRBV5-1
cdr3_length: 16
clone_size: NA
j_call: TRBJ2-3
cdr3_nt: TGCGCCAGCAGCTTGTACAAAAGCGGGACTGCAGATACGCAGTATTTT
cdr3_aa: CASSLYKSGTADTQYF

d_call: NA
v_call: TRBV10-3
cdr3_length: 14
clone_size: NA
j_call: TRBJ2-7
cdr3_nt: TGTGCCAGCCTCCCCAGAGCGGACTCCTACGAGCAGTACTTC
cdr3_aa: CASLPRADSYEQYF

d_call: TRBD1
v_call: TRBV7-9
cdr3_length: 14
clone_size: NA
j_call: TRBJ1-5
cdr3_nt: TGTGCCAGCAGCTTGGGACAGGACAATCAGCCCCAGCATTTT
cdr3_aa: CASSLGQDNQPQHF

d_call: TRBD2
v_call: TRBV7-2
cdr3_length: 16
clone_size: NA
j_call: TRBJ2-7
cdr3_nt: TGTGCCAGCAGCTTAGGACTAGCGGGGAGCTCCTACGAGCAGTACTTC
cdr3_aa: CASSLGLAGSSYEQYF

d_call: NA
v_call: TRBV7-2
cdr3_length: 15
clone_size: NA
j_call: TRBJ1-1
cdr3_nt: TGTGCCAGCAGCTTAGGCCCCCAGGGGCACACTGAAGCTTTCTTT
cdr3_aa: CASSLGPQGHTEAFF

d_call: TRBD2
v_call: TRBV9
cdr3_length: 17
clone_size: NA
j_call: TRBJ2-5
cdr3_nt: TGTGCCAGCAGCCCTGGGACTAGCGGGAGGATTATAGAGACCCAGTACTTC
cdr3_aa: CASSPGTSGRIIETQYF

d_call: NA
v_call: TRBV5-4
cdr3_length: 14
clone_size: once
j_call: TRBJ2-7
cdr3_nt: TGTGCCAGCAGCCAGACCTCCGGGATCCACGAGCAGTACTTC
cdr3_aa: CASSQTSGIHEQYF

d_call: NA
v_call: TRBV14
cdr3_length: 15
clone_size: NA
j_call: TRBJ1-3
cdr3_nt: TGTGCCAGCAGCCGGGGGCCGCTTCCGCGGGGCACCATATATTTT
cdr3_aa: CASSRGPLPRGTIYF

d_call: NA
v_call: TRBV6-5
cdr3_length: 14
clone_size: NA
j_call: TRBJ2-5
cdr3_nt: TGTGCCAGCAGTAGGAGGAACTACCAAGAGACCCAGTACTTC
cdr3_aa: CASSRRNYQETQYF

d_call: NA
v_call: TRBV7-2
cdr3_length: 14
clone_size: NA
j_call: TRBJ1-5
cdr3_nt: TGTGCCAGCAGCTCAGGACAGTCGGGTCAGCCCCAGCATTTT
cdr3_aa: CASSSGQSGQPQHF

d_call: NA
v_call: TRBV7-9
cdr3_length: 17
clone_size: NA
j_call: TRBJ2-4
cdr3_nt: TGTGCCAGCAGCCGCGTTGCCGGTGGTCAGTCCAAAAACATTCAGTACTTC
cdr3_aa: CASSRVAGGQSKNIQYF

d_call: NA
v_call: TRBV11-3
cdr3_length: 13
clone_size: NA
j_call: TRBJ2-2
cdr3_nt: TGTGCCAGCAACAAGACTAGTTCTGGGGAGCTGTTTTTT
cdr3_aa: CASNKTSSGELFF

d_call: NA
v_call: TRBV18
cdr3_length: 15
clone_size: NA
j_call: TRBJ2-2
cdr3_nt: TGTGCCAGCTCACCACCCGGGGTCAACACCGGGGAGCTGTTTTTT
cdr3_aa: CASSPPGVNTGELFF

d_call: NA
v_call: TRBV4-3
cdr3_length: 16
clone_size: NA
j_call: TRBJ1-3
cdr3_nt: TGCGCCAGCAGCCAAGATCTGACGGCCTCTGGAAACACCATATATTTT
cdr3_aa: CASSQDLTASGNTIYF

d_call: NA
v_call: TRBV5-1
cdr3_length: 14
clone_size: NA
j_call: TRBJ2-5
cdr3_nt: TGCGCCAGCAGCTCCGGGACTTTTCAAGAGACCCAGTACTTC
cdr3_aa: CASSSGTFQETQYF

d_call: NA
v_call: TRBV7-2
cdr3_length: 13
clone_size: NA
j_call: TRBJ2-5
cdr3_nt: TGTGCCAGCAGCTTAGGGGTGGGAGAGACCCAGTACTTC
cdr3_aa: CASSLGVGETQYF

d_call: NA
v_call: TRBV29-1
cdr3_length: 10
clone_size: NA
j_call: TRBJ2-5
cdr3_nt: TGTAGTGGGGGGCAAGAGACCCAGTACTTC
cdr3_aa: CSGGQETQYF

d_call: NA
v_call: TRBV5-4
cdr3_length: 16
clone_size: NA
j_call: TRBJ2-1
cdr3_nt: TGTGCCAGCAGCCCGGGAGGACAGCGGGGTGACAATGAGCAGTTCTTC
cdr3_aa: CASSPGGQRGDNEQFF

d_call: NA
v_call: TRBV19
cdr3_length: 13
clone_size: once
j_call: TRBJ2-1
cdr3_nt: TGTGCCAGTAGTAACCCAAACATCTATGAGCAGTTCTTC
cdr3_aa: CASSNPNIYEQFF

d_call: TRBD2
v_call: TRBV5-1
cdr3_length: 15
clone_size: NA
j_call: TRBJ2-3
cdr3_nt: TGCGCCAGCAGCAGAGCGGGGGGAAGTACAGATACGCAGTATTTT
cdr3_aa: CASSRAGGSTDTQYF

d_call: NA
v_call: TRBV10-1
cdr3_length: 14
clone_size: NA
j_call: TRBJ2-7
cdr3_nt: TGCGCCAGCAGTGAACGAATAGCCGCTTACGAGCAGTACTTC
cdr3_aa: CASSERIAAYEQYF

d_call: NA
v_call: TRBV5-1
cdr3_length: 15
clone_size: NA
j_call: TRBJ2-7
cdr3_nt: TGCGCCAGCAGCTTGGGGGTTGGGACCTCCTACGAGCAGTACTTC
cdr3_aa: CASSLGVGTSYEQYF

d_call: TRBD2
v_call: TRBV11-3
cdr3_length: 17
clone_size: NA
j_call: TRBJ2-1
cdr3_nt: TGTGCCAGCAGCTTAGGAGGTTGGGAGCGGGGTTACAATGAGCAGTTCTTC
cdr3_aa: CASSLGGWERGYNEQFF

d_call: TRBD1
v_call: TRBV5-1
cdr3_length: 15
clone_size: NA
j_call: TRBJ2-7
cdr3_nt: TGCGCCAGCAGACTGACAGGGGCCGACTCCTACGAGCAGTACTTC
cdr3_aa: CASRLTGADSYEQYF

d_call: NA
v_call: TRBV9
cdr3_length: 13
clone_size: NA
j_call: TRBJ2-3
cdr3_nt: TGTGCCAGCAGCGTAATGGGCACAGATACGCAGTATTTT
cdr3_aa: CASSVMGTDTQYF

d_call: TRBD2
v_call: TRBV30
cdr3_length: 14
clone_size: NA
j_call: TRBJ2-3
cdr3_nt: TGTGCCTGGAGGCTAGCGGGGGGACGAGATACGCAGTATTTT
cdr3_aa: CAWRLAGGRDTQYF

d_call: TRBD1
v_call: TRBV29-1
cdr3_length: 12
clone_size: NA
j_call: TRBJ1-2
cdr3_nt: TGCAGCGTTGTGGCAGGGGGCGGTGGCTACACCTTC
cdr3_aa: CSVVAGGGGYTF

d_call: NA
v_call: TRBV5-1
cdr3_length: 13
clone_size: NA
j_call: TRBJ2-3
cdr3_nt: TGCGCCAGCAGCCCTTTCGTAACAGATACGCAGTATTTT
cdr3_aa: CASSPFVTDTQYF

d_call: NA
v_call: TRBV29-1
cdr3_length: 13
clone_size: once
j_call: TRBJ2-1
cdr3_nt: TGCAGCGTTGCCGGGAGTACCTACAATGAGCAGTTCTTC
cdr3_aa: CSVAGSTYNEQFF

d_call: NA
v_call: TRBV10-3
cdr3_length: 15
clone_size: NA
j_call: TRBJ2-1
cdr3_nt: TGTGCCACCTGGCGGGCGGGTAGCTCCTACAATGAGCAGTTCTTC
cdr3_aa: CATWRAGSSYNEQFF